This T cell receptor (beta chain) was retrieved from a study of cytomegalovirus exposure and HLA in healthy donors. Note on this clone: The antigen is not known.

CDR1 and CDR2 from the germline V gene are SGHRS and YFSETQ. The CDR3 has 16 amino acids. V trimming: 1 base; J trimming: 5 bases; junction bases outside the gene matches: 4. PCR employed 60 Vbeta and 13 Jbeta primers. TCRdb's table, derived via immunoSEQ multiplex PCR, lists solely in-frame clones and lacks some. Seen here are some 180,000 clones, around 83% observed once, and the top ten hold about 1.7%. Study results and limitations: The study designated around 150 TCR beta chains cytomegalovirus-associated. Sequencing probably produced one cluster of sequence variants that were highly shared.

This receptor was taken from a woman between 18 and 29 years old in good health and CMV-seronegative. Sequences were obtained from PBMCs. The chain recombines TRBV5-1 with TRBJ2-3, with TRBD2 matching 13 bases. CDR3 DNA: TGCGCCAGCAGCTTGACTAGCGGGAGGGGTGTAGATACGCAGTATTTT. It translates to CASSLTSGRGVDTQYF.